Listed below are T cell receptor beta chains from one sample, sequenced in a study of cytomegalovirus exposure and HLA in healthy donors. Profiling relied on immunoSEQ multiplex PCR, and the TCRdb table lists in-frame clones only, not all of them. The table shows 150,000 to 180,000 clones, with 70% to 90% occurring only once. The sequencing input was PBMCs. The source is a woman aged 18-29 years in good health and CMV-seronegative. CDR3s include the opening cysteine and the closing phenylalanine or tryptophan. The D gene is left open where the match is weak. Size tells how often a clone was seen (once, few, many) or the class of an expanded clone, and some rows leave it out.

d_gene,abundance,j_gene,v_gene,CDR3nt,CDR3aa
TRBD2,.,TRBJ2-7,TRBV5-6,TGTGCCAGCCGGGGGCAAGCGGGGGGCTACGAGCAGTACTTC,CASRGQAGGYEQYF
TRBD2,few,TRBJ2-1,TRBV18,TGTGCCAGCTCACCTATAGCCGGGACTAACAATGAGCAGTTCTTC,CASSPIAGTNNEQFF
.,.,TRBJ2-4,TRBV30,TGTGCCTGGAGTGCCCTTGGGCCCAGGAAAAACATTCAGTACTTC,CAWSALGPRKNIQYF
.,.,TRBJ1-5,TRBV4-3,TGCGCCAGCAGCCAACTCCCGTCGCCTATGTGGCCCCAGCATTTT,CASSQLPSPMWPQHF
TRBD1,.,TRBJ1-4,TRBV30,TGTGCCGCCTCCGGGACAGGGGCCGACCCAACTAATGAAAAACTGTTTTTT,CAASGTGADPTNEKLFF
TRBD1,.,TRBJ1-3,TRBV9,TGTGCCAGCAGCATAACAGGGGCTGGAAACACCATATATTTT,CASSITGAGNTIYF
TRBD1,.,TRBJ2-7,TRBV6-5,TGTGCCAGCGGACAGGGGGCGGCCTACGAGCAGTACTTC,CASGQGAAYEQYF
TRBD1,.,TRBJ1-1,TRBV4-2,TGTGCCAGCAGCCAAGGTCCCACAGGGGGCTGGACTGAAGCTTTCTTT,CASSQGPTGGWTEAFF
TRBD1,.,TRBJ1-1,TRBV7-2,TGTGCCAGCAGCTTAAGGCAGGGGGCGGGTGAAGCTTTCTTT,CASSLRQGAGEAFF
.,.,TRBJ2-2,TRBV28,TGTGCCAGCAGTTTAAGGGGGAACACCGGGGAGCTGTTTTTT,CASSLRGNTGELFF
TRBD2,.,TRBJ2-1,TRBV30,TGTGCCTGCCTCCTCCTTAGCGGGGGGGCCTTCGGTGAGCAGTTCTTC,CACLLLSGGAFGEQFF
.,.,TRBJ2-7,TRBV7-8,TGTGCCAGCAGCTTGATCCCCCTGGCGGGCTCCTACGAGCAGTACTTC,CASSLIPLAGSYEQYF
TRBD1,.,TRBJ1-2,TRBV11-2,TGTGCCAGCAGCTCCCTCAAAAGGACAGGGAGGGACTATGGCTACACCTTC,CASSSLKRTGRDYGYTF
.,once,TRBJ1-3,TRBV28,TGTGCCAGCAGCCCCCCGGGTCCTGGAAACACCATATATTTT,CASSPPGPGNTIYF
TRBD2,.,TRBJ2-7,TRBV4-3,TGCGCCAGCAGCCGGAGCGGGGGAGGCGAATACGAGCAGTACTTC,CASSRSGGGEYEQYF
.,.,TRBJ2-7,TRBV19,TGTGCCAGTAGTATAGGCCTAGCTAGTAGTCAGCAGTACTTC,CASSIGLASSQQYF
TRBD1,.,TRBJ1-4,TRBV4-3,TGCGCCAGCAGCCAAGATTGGCAGAGGACAGGGGATGAAAAACTGTTTTTT,CASSQDWQRTGDEKLFF
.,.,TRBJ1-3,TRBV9,TGTGCCAGCAGCGTAGGGGTGGACAGACTCCCTGGAAACACCATATATTTT,CASSVGVDRLPGNTIYF
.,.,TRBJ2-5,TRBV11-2,TGTGCCAGCCCCGGAGACGTTTACCTGGAGACCCAGTACTTC,CASPGDVYLETQYF
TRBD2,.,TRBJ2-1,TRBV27,TGTGCCAGCAGTTTAGAGGAGGGACTAGAGCAGTTCTTC,CASSLEEGLEQFF
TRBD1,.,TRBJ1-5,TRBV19,TGTGCCAGTAGTACCGGACAGGGCAATCAGCCCCAGCATTTT,CASSTGQGNQPQHF
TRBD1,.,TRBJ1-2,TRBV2,TGTGCCAGCAGTGGACGGGGACAGGGTGATGGCTATGGCTACACCTTC,CASSGRGQGDGYGYTF
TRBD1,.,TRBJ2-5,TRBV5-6,TGTGCCAGCAGCTCACAGGGGCAAGAGACCCAGTACTTC,CASSSQGQETQYF
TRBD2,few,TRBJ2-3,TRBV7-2,TGTGCCAGCAGCCGGGTAGCGGGAGGGGGGGGCACAGATACGCAGTATTTT,CASSRVAGGGGTDTQYF
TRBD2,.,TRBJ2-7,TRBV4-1,TGCGCCAGCAGCCAAGGTGGTAGCGGGGGCCCAACCCCCTACTACGAGCAGTACTTC,CASSQGGSGGPTPYYEQYF
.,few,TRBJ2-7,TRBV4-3,TGCGCCAGCAGCCAGGACAGCTCCTACGAGCAGTACTTC,CASSQDSSYEQYF
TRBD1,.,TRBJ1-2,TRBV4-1,TGCGCCAGCAGCCAAGTTTTCACAGGGGGGAATGGCTACACCTTC,CASSQVFTGGNGYTF
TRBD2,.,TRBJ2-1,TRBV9,TGTGCCAGCAGCGTTTCACTAGCGGGGGGGAGCTCCTACAATGAGCAGTTCTTC,CASSVSLAGGSSYNEQFF
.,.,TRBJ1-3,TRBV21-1,TGTGCCAGCAGCGGATACAGGGATTTCGCCATATATTTT,CASSGYRDFAIYF
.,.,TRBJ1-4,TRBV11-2,TGTGCCAGCAGCTTGTACAGGATCGGGAATGAAAAACTGTTTTTT,CASSLYRIGNEKLFF
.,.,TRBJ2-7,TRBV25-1,TGTGCCAGCAGCGCGACAGGCTACGAGCAGTACTTC,CASSATGYEQYF
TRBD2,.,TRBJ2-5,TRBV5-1,TGCGCCAGCACCTTATCAGCGGGAGGGCCGACGAAGACCCAGTACTTC,CASTLSAGGPTKTQYF
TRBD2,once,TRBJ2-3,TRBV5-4,TGTGCCAGCAGCGACACTAGCGGGAAGACAGATACGCAGTATTTT,CASSDTSGKTDTQYF
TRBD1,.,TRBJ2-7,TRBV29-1,TGCAGCGTCGCCGGGACAGGGGCTGGCTACGAGCAGTACTTC,CSVAGTGAGYEQYF
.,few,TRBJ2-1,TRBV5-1,TGCGCCAGCAGCTCGGACTACCTTGAGGATGAGCAGTTCTTC,CASSSDYLEDEQFF
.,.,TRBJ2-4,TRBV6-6,TGTGCCAGCAGAGCCCTGCGATCACAGGACATTCAGTACTTC,CASRALRSQDIQYF
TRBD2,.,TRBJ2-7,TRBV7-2,TGTGCCAGCAGCTATCTGGGAGGGGTGGGGTCCTACGAGCAGTACTTC,CASSYLGGVGSYEQYF
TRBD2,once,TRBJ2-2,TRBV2,TGTGCCAGCACCACTAGCGGGGGGGCCGGGGAGCTGTTTTTT,CASTTSGGAGELFF
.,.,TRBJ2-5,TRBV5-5,TGTGCCAGCAGCTTGTCTGCGGGACTAGAGACCCAGTACTTC,CASSLSAGLETQYF
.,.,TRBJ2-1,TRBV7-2,TGTGCCAGCAGCTCTAGGTTAGCCTACAATGAGCAGTTCTTC,CASSSRLAYNEQFF
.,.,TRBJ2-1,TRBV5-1,TGCGCCAGCAGTACAACGGGAGAGCCCTACAATGAGCAGTTCTTC,CASSTTGEPYNEQFF
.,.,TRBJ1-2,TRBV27,.,CASSFAPGAETF
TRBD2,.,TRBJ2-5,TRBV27,TGTGCCAGCAGGCGGGGACTAGCCCAAGAGACCCAGTACTTC,CASRRGLAQETQYF
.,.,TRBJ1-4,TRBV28,TGTGCCAGCAGGGCTGGGGGAGGCGCTGAAAAACTGTTTTTT,CASRAGGGAEKLFF
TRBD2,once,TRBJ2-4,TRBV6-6,TGTGCCAGCAGATATCTAGCGGGAGAAGCCAAAAACATTCAGTACTTC,CASRYLAGEAKNIQYF